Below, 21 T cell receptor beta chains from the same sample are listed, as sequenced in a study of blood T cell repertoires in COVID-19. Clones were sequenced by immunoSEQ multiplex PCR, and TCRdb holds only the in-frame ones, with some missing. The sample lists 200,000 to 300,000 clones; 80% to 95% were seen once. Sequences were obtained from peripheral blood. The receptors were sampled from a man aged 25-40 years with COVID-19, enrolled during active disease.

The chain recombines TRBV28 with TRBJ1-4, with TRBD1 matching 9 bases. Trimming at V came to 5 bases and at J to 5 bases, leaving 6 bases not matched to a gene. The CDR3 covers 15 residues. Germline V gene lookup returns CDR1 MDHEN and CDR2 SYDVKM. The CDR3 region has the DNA TGTGCCAGCAGTGCTCCGGGACAGGGAAATGAAAAACTGTTTTTT. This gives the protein CASSAPGQGNEKLFF.

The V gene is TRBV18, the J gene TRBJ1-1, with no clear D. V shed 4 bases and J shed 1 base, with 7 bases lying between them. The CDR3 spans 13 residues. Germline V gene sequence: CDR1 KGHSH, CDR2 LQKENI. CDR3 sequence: CASSLRGNTEAFF. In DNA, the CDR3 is TGTGCCAGCTCACTTCGCGGGAACACTGAAGCTTTCTTT.

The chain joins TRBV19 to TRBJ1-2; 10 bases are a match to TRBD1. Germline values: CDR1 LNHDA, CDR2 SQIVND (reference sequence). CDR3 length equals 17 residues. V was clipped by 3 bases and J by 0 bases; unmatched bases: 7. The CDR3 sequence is CASSIRTGGTTNYGYTF. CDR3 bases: TGTGCCAGTAGTATCCGGACAGGGGGAACAACTAACTATGGCTACACCTTC.

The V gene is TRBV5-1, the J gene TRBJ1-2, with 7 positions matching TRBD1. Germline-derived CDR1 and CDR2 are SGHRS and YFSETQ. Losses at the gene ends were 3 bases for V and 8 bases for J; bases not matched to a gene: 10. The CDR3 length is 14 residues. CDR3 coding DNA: TGCGCCAGCAGCTACCCTGAGGGGGCGGGCGGCTACACCTTC. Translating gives CASSYPEGAGGYTF.

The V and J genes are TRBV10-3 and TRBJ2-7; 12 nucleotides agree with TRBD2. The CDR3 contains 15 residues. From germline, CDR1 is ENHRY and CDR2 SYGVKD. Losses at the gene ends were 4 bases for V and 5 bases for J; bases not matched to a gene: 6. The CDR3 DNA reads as TGTGCCATCAGTGCCCTAGCGGGGGGGCCCCACGAGCAGTACTTC. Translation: CAISALAGGPHEQYF.

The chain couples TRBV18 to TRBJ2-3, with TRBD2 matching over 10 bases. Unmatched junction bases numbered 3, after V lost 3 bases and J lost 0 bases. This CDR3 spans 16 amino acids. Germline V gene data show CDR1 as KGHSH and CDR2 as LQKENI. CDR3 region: CASSPLAGGSTDTQYF. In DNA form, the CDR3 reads TGTGCCAGCTCACCCTTAGCGGGGGGAAGCACAGATACGCAGTATTTT. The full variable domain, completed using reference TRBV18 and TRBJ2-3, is NAGVMQNPRHLVRRRGQEARLRCSPMKGHSHVYWYRQLPEEGLKFMVYLQKENIIDESGMPKERFSAEFPKEGPSILRIQQVVRGDSAAYFCASSPLAGGSTDTQYFGPGTRLTVL.

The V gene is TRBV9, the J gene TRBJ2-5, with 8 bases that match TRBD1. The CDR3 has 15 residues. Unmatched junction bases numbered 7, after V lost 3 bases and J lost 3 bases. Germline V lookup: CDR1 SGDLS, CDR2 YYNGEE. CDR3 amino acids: CASSAAGTGKETQYF. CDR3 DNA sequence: TGTGCCAGCAGCGCGGCCGGGACAGGCAAAGAGACCCAGTACTTC.

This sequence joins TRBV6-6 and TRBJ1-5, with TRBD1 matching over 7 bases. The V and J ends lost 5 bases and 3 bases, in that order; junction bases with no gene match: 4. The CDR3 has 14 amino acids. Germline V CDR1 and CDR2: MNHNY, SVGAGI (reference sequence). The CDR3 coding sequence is TGTGCCAGCAGTCAAGGACAGGTCAATCAGCCCCAGCATTTT. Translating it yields CASSQGQVNQPQHF.

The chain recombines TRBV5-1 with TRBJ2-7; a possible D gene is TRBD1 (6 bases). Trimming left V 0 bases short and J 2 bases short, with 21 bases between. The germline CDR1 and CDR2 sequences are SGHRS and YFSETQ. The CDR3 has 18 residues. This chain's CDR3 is CASSLGGFGAGAAYEQYF. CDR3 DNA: TGCGCCAGCAGCTTGGGGGGGTTTGGTGCAGGGGCGGCCTACGAGCAGTACTTC.

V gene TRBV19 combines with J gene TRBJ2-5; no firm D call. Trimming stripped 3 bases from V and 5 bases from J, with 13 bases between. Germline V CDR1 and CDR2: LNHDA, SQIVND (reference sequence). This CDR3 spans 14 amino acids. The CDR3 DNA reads TGTGCCAGTAGTATTGGCCGAACCGGGGAGACCCAGTACTTC. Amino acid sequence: CASSIGRTGETQYF.

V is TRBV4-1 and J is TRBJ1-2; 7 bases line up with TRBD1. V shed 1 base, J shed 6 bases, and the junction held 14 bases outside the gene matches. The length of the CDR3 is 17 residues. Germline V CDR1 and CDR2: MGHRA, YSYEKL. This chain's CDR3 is CASSQGGRAGGTDGYTF. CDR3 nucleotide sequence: TGCGCCAGCAGCCAAGGGGGACGGGCAGGGGGTACGGATGGCTACACCTTC.

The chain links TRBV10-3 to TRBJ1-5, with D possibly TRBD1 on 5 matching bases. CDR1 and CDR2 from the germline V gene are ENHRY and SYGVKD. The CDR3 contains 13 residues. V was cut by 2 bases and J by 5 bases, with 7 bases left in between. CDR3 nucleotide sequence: TGTGCCATCAGTGAGGAAGGGGATCAGCCCCAGCATTTT. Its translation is CAISEEGDQPQHF.

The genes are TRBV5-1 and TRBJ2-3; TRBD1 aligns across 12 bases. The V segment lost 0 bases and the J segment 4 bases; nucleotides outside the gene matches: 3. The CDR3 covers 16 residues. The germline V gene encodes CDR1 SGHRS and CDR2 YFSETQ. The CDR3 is CASSLDGTGGADTQYF. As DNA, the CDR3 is TGCGCCAGCAGCTTGGATGGGACAGGGGGCGCAGATACGCAGTATTTT.

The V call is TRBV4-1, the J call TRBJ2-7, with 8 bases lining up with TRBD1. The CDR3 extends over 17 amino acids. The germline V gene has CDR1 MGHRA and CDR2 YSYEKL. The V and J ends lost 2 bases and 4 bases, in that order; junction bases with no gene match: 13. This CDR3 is CASSQQVGQGNRYEQYF. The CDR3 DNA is TGCGCCAGCAGCCAACAAGTCGGACAGGGTAATCGGTACGAGCAGTACTTC.

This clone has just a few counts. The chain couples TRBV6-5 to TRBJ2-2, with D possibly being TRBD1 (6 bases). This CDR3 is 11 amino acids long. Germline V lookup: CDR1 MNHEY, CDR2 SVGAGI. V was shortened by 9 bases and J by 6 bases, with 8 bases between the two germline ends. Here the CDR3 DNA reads TGTGCCAGTGAGGGGGCCGGGGAGCTGTTTTTT. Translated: CASEGAGELFF.

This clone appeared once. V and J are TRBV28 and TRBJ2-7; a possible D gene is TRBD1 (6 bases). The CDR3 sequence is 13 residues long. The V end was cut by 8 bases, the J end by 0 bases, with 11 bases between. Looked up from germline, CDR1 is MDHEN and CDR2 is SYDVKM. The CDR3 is CASGTYNSYEQYF. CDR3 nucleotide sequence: TGTGCCAGCGGGACATACAACTCCTACGAGCAGTACTTC.

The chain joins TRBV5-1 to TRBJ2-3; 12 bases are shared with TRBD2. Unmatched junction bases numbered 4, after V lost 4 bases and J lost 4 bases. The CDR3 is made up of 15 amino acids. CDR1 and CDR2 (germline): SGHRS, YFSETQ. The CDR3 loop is CASSRASGGADTQYF. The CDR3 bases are TGCGCCAGCAGCAGGGCTAGCGGGGGGGCAGATACGCAGTATTTT.

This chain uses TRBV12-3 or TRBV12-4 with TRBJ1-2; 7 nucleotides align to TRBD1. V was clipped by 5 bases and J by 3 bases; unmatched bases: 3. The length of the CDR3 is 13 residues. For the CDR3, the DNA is TGTGCCAGCAGTCGGACAGGCTACTATGGCTACACCTTC. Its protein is CASSRTGYYGYTF.

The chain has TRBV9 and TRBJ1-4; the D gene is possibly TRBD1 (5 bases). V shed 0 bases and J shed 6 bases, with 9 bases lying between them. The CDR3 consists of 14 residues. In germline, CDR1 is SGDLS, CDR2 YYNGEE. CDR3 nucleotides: TGTGCCAGCAGCGTAGGCGGGGGAGATGAAAAACTGTTTTTT. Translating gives CASSVGGGDEKLFF.

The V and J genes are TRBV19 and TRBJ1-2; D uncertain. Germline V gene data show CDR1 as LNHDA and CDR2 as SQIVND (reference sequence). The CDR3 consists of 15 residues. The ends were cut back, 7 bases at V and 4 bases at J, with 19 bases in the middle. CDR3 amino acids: CASTLYHRAFYGYTF. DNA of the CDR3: TGTGCCAGTACCCTTTATCACCGCGCGTTCTATGGCTACACCTTC. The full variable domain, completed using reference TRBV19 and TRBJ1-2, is DGGITQSPKYLFRKEGQNVTLSCEQNLNHDAMYWYRQDPGQGLRLIYYSQIVNDFQKGDIAEGYSVSREKKESFPLTVTSAQKNPTAFYLCASTLYHRAFYGYTFGSGTRLTVV.

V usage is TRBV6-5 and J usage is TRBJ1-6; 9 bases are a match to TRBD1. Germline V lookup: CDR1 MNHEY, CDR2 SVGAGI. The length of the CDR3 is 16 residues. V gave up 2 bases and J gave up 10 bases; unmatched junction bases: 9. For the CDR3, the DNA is TGTGCCAGCAGTTACGGGGACAGGGTAGCAGGCTCACCCCTCCACTTT. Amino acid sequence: CASSYGDRVAGSPLHF.